The sequence of this T cell receptor (beta chain) was determined in a study of T cells in Graves' hyperthyroidism and ophthalmopathy. Study summary: Staff took peripheral blood when the initial diagnosis was made, before any treatment began. Study-level findings and limits: Most thyroid clonotypes expanded above 0.001 appeared in blood too.

Amplified TCR beta CDR3 regions derived from RNA transcripts. HTBI primers were employed in a first-round RT-PCR of the TCR CDR3. TCRdb independently ran MiXCR on the multiplex PCR reads; one entry per CDR3 protein. This sample has about 570,000 distinct CDR3 sequences, with 11% to 15% found just once. This CDR3 is built from 15 residues. V gave up 6 bases and J gave up 0 bases, with 14 bases separating them. This clonotype was detected ten times or more. What it recognizes is unknown. The hyperthyroidism was newly diagnosed and had lasted under 2 months; the patients were aged 18 to 65. Orbital computed tomography, thyroid ultrasound, serum thyroxine and TRAb, and clinical symptoms together informed the diagnoses.

The rearrangement uses TRBV12-3 or TRBV12-4 and TRBJ1-1; possibly TRBD1 for D (6 bases). Specimen: blood. This TCR came from a woman between 40 and 50 years old with Graves' hyperthyroidism. The CDR3, as DNA: TGTGCCAGCAGGGACAGACCACTGATGAACACTGAAGCTTTCTTT. This codes for CASRDRPLMNTEAFF.